The clone carrying this T cell receptor beta chain has a single count. TCRdb keeps only in-frame clones here, not all; method: immunoSEQ multiplex PCR. The table has fewer than 150,000 clones, 86% seen once. V was shortened by 5 bases and J by 13 bases, with 14 bases between the two germline ends. CDR1 is LNHDA and CDR2 is SQIVND in the germline V gene (reference sequence). CDR3 length: 11 amino acids. These data belong to a study of cytomegalovirus exposure and HLA in healthy donors. Sequencing used PBMCs. The rearrangement joins TRBV19 to TRBJ1-2; D gene uncertain. This sequence was found in a man aged 18 to 30 in good health and CMV-seronegative. The CDR3 bases are TGTGCCAGTAGTGTTCACAGCGGCAGCACCTTC. As protein: CASSVHSGSTF.